This T cell receptor beta chain derives from a study of graft-versus-host responses after intestinal transplantation. Germline CDR1 MDHEN, CDR2 SYDVKM. This CDR3 is built from 15 residues. V was pared by 3 bases and J by 5 bases, with 11 bases between. Graft tissue processing released intraepithelial and lamina propria lymphocytes. This table comes from immunoSEQ multiplex PCR, and its TCRdb copy is limited to in-frame clones, with some not included. The sample records about 5,600 clones, about three quarters being singletons. The source was ileum tissue, collected more than 220 days after intestinal transplant. The chain is built from TRBV28 and TRBJ1-6; D perhaps matches TRBD1 (5 bases). The receptor comes from a human patient who received an intestinal transplant, so some T cells may come from the graft donor. CDR3 sequence: CASSLDQGHNSPLHF. In DNA, the CDR3 is TGTGCCAGCAGTTTGGATCAGGGCCATAATTCACCCCTCCACTTT. The variable domain in full, with the rest retrieved from reference TRBV28 and TRBJ1-6, is DVKVTQSSRYLVKRTGEKVFLECVQDMDHENMFWYRQDPGLGLRLIYFSYDVKMKEKGDIPEGYSVSREKKERFSLILESASTNQTSMYLCASSLDQGHNSPLHFGNGTRLTVT.